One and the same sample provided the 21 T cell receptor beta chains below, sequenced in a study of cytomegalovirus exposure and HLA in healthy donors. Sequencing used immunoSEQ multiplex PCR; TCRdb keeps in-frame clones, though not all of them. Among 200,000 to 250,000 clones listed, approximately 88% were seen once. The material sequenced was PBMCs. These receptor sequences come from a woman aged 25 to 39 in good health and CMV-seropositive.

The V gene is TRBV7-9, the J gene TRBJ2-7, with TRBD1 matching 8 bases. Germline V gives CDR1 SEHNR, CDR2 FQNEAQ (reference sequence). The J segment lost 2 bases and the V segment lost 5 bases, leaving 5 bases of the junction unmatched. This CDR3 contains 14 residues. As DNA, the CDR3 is TGTGCCAGCAGCCCCCGGACAGGGACCTACGAGCAGTACTTC. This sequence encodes CASSPRTGTYEQYF.

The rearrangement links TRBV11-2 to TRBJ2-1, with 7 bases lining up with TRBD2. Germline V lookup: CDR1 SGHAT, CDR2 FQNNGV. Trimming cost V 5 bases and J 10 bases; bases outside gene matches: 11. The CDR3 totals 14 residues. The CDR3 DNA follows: TGTGCCAGCAGCCTAATTACTAGCGCCGGGGAGCAGTTCTTC. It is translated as CASSLITSAGEQFF.

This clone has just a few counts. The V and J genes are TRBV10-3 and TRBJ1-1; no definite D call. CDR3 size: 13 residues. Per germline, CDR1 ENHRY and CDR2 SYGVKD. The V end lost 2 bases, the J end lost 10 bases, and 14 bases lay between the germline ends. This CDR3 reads CAISELHRLGAFF. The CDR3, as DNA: TGTGCCATCAGTGAGCTACATCGTCTCGGAGCTTTCTTT.

CDR3 residues: CASTKGEGREEQFF. CDR3 bases: TGTGCCAGCACAAAGGGGGAGGGGCGGGAAGAGCAGTTCTTC. This chain uses TRBV2 with TRBJ2-1; maybe TRBD2 (7 bases). The V end lost 7 bases, the J end lost 10 bases, and 20 bases lay between the germline ends. The CDR3 is 14 residues long. Per germline, CDR1 SNHLY and CDR2 FYNNEI.

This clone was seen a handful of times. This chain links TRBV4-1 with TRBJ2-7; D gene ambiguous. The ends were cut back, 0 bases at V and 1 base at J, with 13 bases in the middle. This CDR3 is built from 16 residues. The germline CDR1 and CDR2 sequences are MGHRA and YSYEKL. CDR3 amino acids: CASSQEWQMMSYEQYF. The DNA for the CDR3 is TGCGCCAGCAGCCAAGAGTGGCAGATGATGTCCTACGAGCAGTACTTC.

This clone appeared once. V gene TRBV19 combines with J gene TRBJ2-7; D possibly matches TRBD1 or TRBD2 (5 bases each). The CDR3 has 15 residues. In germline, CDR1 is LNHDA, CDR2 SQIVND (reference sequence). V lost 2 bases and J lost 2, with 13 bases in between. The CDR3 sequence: CASSILPGQAYEQYF. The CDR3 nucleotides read TGTGCCAGTAGTATACTTCCGGGGCAGGCCTACGAGCAGTACTTC.

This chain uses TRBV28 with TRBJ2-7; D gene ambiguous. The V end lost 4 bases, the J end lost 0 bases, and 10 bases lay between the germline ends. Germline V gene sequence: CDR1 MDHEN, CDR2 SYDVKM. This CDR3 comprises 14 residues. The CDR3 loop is CASSSTESSYEQYF. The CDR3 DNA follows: TGTGCCAGCAGTTCGACGGAGAGCTCCTACGAGCAGTACTTC.

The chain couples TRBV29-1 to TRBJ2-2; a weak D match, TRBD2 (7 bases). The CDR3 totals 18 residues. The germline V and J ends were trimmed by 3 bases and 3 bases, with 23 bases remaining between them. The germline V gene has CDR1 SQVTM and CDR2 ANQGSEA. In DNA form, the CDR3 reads TGCAGCGTTGAGGGGAGGGGGGACACCTTATCCGACACCGGGGAGCTGTTTTTT. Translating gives CSVEGRGDTLSDTGELFF.

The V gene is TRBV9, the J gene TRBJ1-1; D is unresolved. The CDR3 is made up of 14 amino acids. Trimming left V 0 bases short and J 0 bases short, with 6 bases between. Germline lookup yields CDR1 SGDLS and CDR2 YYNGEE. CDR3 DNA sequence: TGTGCCAGCAGCGTAGGACTCTTGAACACTGAAGCTTTCTTT. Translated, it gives CASSVGLLNTEAFF. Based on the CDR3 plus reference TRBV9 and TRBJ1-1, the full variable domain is DSGVTQTPKHLITATGQRVTLRCSPRSGDLSVYWYQQSLDQGLQFLIQYYNGEERAKGNILERFSAQQFPDLHSELNLSSLELGDSALYFCASSVGLLNTEAFFGQGTRLTVV.

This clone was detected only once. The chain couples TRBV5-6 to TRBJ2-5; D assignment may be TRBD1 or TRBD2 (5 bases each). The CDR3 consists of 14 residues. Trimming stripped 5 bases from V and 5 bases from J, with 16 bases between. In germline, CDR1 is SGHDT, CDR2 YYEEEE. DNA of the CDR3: TGTGCCAGCAGTAGATGGGACGGCGCGGAGACCCAGTACTTC. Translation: CASSRWDGAETQYF.

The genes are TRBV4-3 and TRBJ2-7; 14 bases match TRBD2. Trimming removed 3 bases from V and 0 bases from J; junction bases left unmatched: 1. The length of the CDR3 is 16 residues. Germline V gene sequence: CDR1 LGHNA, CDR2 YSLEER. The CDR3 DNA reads TGCGCCAGCAGCCAGGGGACTAGCGGGAGCTCCTACGAGCAGTACTTC. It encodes CASSQGTSGSSYEQYF.

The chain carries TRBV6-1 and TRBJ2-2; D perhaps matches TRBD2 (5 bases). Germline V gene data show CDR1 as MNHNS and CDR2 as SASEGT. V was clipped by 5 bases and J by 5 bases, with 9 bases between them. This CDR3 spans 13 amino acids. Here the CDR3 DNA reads TGTGCCAGCAGTCTCCGGGGAACCGGGGAGCTGTTTTTT. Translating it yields CASSLRGTGELFF.

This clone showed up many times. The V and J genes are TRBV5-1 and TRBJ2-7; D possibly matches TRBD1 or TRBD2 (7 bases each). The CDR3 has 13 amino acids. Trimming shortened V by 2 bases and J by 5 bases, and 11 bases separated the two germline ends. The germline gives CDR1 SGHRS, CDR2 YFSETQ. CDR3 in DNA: TGCGCCAGCAGCTTCAGGGGGGGACACGAGCAGTACTTC. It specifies CASSFRGGHEQYF. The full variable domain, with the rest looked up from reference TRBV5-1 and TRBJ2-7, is KAGVTQTPRYLIKTRGQQVTLSCSPISGHRSVSWYQQTPGQGLQFLFEYFSETQRNKGNFPGRFSGRQFSNSRSEMNVSTLELGDSALYLCASSFRGGHEQYFGPGTRLTVT.

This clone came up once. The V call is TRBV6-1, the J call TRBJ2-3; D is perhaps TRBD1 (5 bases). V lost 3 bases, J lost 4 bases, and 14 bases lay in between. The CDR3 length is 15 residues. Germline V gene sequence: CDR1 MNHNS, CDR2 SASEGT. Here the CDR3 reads CASSDPAKGADTQYF. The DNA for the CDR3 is TGTGCCAGCAGTGATCCAGCCAAAGGGGCAGATACGCAGTATTTT.

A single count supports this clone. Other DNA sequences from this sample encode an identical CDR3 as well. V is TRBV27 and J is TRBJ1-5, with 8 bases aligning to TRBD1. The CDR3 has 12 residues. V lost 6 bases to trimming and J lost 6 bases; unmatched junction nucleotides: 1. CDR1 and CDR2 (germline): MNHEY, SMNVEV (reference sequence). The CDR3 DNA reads TGTGCCAGCAGACAGGGGGGTCAGCCCCAGCATTTT. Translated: CASRQGGQPQHF.

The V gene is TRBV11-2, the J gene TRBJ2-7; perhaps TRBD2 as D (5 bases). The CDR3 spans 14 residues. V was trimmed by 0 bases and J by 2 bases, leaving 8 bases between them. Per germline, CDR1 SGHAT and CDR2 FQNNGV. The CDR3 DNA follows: TGTGCCAGCAGCTTAGATCGAGGGACCTACGAGCAGTACTTC. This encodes CASSLDRGTYEQYF.

DNA for the CDR3: TGTGCCAGCAGGAATAGGGGCCTCTACGAGCAGTACTTC. This gives the protein CASRNRGLYEQYF. The chain combines TRBV27 with TRBJ2-7; D is perhaps TRBD1 (5 bases). Germline loops: CDR1 MNHEY, CDR2 SMNVEV (reference sequence). Trimming removed 6 bases at V and 3 bases at J, with 12 bases between. The CDR3 sequence is 13 residues long.

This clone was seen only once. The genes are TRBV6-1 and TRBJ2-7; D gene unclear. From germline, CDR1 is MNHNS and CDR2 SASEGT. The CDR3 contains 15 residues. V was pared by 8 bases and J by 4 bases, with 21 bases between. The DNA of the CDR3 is TGTGCCAGCCGTGGGGTTTCCCGGGTCGAATACGAGCAGTACTTC. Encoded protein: CASRGVSRVEYEQYF.

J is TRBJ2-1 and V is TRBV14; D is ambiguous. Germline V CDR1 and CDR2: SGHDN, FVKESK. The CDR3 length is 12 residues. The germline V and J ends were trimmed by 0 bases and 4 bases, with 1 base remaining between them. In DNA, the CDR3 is TGTGCCAGCAGCCAAGAATACAATGAGCAGTTCTTC. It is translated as CASSQEYNEQFF.

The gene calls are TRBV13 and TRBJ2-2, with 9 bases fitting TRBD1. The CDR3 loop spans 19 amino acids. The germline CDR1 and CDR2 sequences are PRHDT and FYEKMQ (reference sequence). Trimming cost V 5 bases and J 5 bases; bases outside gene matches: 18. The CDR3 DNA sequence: TGTGCCAGCAGCAGCCGGGACAGGGACGCGGTGGACAGTACCGGGGAGCTGTTTTTT. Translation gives CASSSRDRDAVDSTGELFF.

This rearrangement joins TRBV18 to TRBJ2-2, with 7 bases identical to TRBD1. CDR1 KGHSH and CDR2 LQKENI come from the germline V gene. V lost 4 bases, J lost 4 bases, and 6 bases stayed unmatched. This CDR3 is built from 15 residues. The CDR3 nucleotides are TGTGCCAGCTCACGACCGACAGGGTCCACCGGGGAGCTGTTTTTT. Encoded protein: CASSRPTGSTGELFF. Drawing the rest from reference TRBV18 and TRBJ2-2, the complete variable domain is NAGVMQNPRHLVRRRGQEARLRCSPMKGHSHVYWYRQLPEEGLKFMVYLQKENIIDESGMPKERFSAEFPKEGPSILRIQQVVRGDSAAYFCASSRPTGSTGELFFGEGSRLTVL.